This entry features one T cell receptor (beta chain) sequence. Sequencing used immunoSEQ multiplex PCR; TCRdb keeps in-frame clones, though not all of them. The repertoire consists of around 140,000 clones, with around 87% occurring once and the leading ten covering approximately 35%. This entry is derived from a study of blood T cell repertoires in COVID-19. About the research overall: The cDNA or gDNA used as material had been derived from T cells, B-cell-depleted T cells, or PBMCs.

Sequencing was performed on peripheral blood. This receptor was obtained from a man aged 50-59 years who had recovered from COVID-19.

DNA for the CDR3: TGTGCCAGTTCAAAAGGGTTATCTAGCGGGGCGTCAGATACGCAGTATTTT. It is translated as CASSKGLSSGASDTQYF. This sequence joins TRBV19 and TRBJ2-3, with TRBD2 matching over 9 bases. The CDR3 contains 17 residues. J gave up 4 bases and V 8 bases, and 16 bases lay outside the gene matches. The germline V gene has CDR1 LNHDA and CDR2 SQIVND (reference sequence).